This T cell receptor beta chain was retrieved from a study of blood T cell repertoires in COVID-19. Study-level background: COVID-19 samples, acute and convalescent, were from the United States, Italy and Spain. T cells, B-cell-depleted T cells, or PBMCs provided the cDNA or gDNA that served as material.

Original processing notes: Researchers report that nucleated cell counts were estimated from reference gene primer amplification. Clones were sequenced by immunoSEQ multiplex PCR, and TCRdb holds only the in-frame ones, with some missing. V, J and clone size reflect that table, while D and trimming were determined from the DNA. The sample has 15,000 to 20,000 clones, 88% seen once. V shed 4 bases and J shed 7 bases, with 16 bases lying between them. Germline CDR1 is SEHNR and CDR2 is FQNEAQ (reference sequence). This CDR3 has 14 amino acids. The TCR comes from a human donor in a cohort sampled during active COVID-19. This chain connects TRBV7-9 to TRBJ1-1; D is unresolved. Source material: peripheral blood. CDR3 DNA sequence: TGTGCCAGCAGCTCCCCCTCCCAGAGAGGTGAAGCTTTCTTT. This gives the protein CASSSPSQRGEAFF.